The sequence of this TCR beta chain was determined in a study of T cells in localized non-small cell lung cancer. Notes on the study in general: Investigators sequenced only a single tumor region, leaving heterogeneity possible.

This CDR3 contains 16 residues. Germline lookup yields CDR1 SNHLY and CDR2 FYNNEI. V shed 5 bases and J shed 1 base, with 16 bases lying between them. About this clone: As yet, its antigen is unknown.

The repertoire was sequenced with immunoSEQ multiplex PCR; TCRdb's copy has only in-frame clones and lacks some. The table records some 55,000 clones, approximately 80% of them present only once. The chain joins TRBV2 to TRBJ2-3, with a tentative D call TRBD2 (6 bases). The sequence was obtained from a female donor aged 60 or older with stage II squamous cell lung carcinoma. This material consisted of peripheral blood, taken before any cancer treatment. Here the CDR3 DNA reads TGTGCCAGCAGTCTTGCGCGGGGCTGGGGCACAGATACGCAGTATTTT. Protein: CASSLARGWGTDTQYF.